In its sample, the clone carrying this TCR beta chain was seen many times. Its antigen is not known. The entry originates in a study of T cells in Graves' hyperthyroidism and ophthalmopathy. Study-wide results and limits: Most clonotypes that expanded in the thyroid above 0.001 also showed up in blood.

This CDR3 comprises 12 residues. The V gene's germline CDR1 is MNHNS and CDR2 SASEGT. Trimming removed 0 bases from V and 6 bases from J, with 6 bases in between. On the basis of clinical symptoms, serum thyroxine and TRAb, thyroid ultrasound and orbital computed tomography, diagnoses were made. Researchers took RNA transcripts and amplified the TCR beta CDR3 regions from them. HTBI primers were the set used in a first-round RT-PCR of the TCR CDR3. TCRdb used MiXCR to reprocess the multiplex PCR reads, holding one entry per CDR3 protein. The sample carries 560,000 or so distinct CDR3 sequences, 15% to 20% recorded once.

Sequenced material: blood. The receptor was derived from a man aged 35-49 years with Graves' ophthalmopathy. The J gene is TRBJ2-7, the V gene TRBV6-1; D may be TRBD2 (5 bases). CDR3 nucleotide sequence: TGTGCCAGCAGTGAAGCGGACTTCGAGCAGTACTTC. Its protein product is CASSEADFEQYF.